The clone carrying this T cell receptor (beta chain) was detected ten times or more. Its antigen is unknown. Libraries of TCR beta came from iRepertoire HTBI primers plus Arm-PCR of CDR3 regions. TCRdb reanalysed the multiplex PCR reads using MiXCR and keeps one entry per CDR3 protein. The table has approximately 540,000 distinct CDR3 sequences, about 11% seen once; the top ten hold over 7%. This entry belongs to a study of regulatory T cells in long-lasting Graves disease. Time point given: newly diagnosed GD, antithyroid drugs for less than 3 months. From RNA extracted from PBMCs, the TCR library was made. Blood from the periphery, approximately 8.5 milliliters in all, was drawn into EDTA tubes. Germline V gene lookup returns CDR1 ENHRY and CDR2 SYGVKD. The CDR3 totals 16 residues. V was cut by 2 bases and J by 8 bases, with 18 bases left in between. Whole-study findings and limits: Persistent disease was associated with favored TRBV28 usage and with favored use of TRBJ1-2 and TRBJ2-5.

The same data also went into a second study, on T cells in Graves' hyperthyroidism and ophthalmopathy. From that report: Hyperthyroidism patients were newly diagnosed, had disease duration under 2 months, and were aged 18 to 65 years. Pregnant or lactating patients were excluded, as were those with uncontrolled infection or other autoimmune disease.

This sample comprised peripheral blood mononuclear cells (PBMCs), obtained at new diagnosis, from a patient treated with antithyroid drugs. The receptor comes from a woman aged 25 to 45 with Graves disease. This chain connects TRBV10-3 to TRBJ1-4; D gene unclear. The CDR3 loop reads CAISETPSAVREKLFF. The CDR3 region has the DNA TGTGCCATCAGTGAGACTCCCTCGGCTGTTAGGGAAAAACTGTTTTTT.